These T cell receptor beta chains were read from a single sample in a study of blood T cell repertoires in COVID-19. Measured with immunoSEQ multiplex PCR; TCRdb has only the in-frame clones, and not every one. The sample has some 300,000 clones; approximately 88% are singletons. Sequenced: peripheral blood. All receptors come from a woman in her twenties or thirties who had recovered from COVID-19. Each CDR3 is given with its conserved first and last residue. The order of the fields is D gene, clone size, J gene, V gene, CDR3 protein, CDR3 DNA. A D gene is named only where the DNA matches it firmly. Only part of the rows carry a size: once, few, many, or a class if the clone is expanded.

D: -; size: -; J: TRBJ2-3; V: TRBV9; CDR3: CASSVGGPSTDTQYF; DNA: TGTGCCAGCAGCGTAGGGGGCCCTAGCACAGATACGCAGTATTTT
D: TRBD1; size: once; J: TRBJ1-2; V: TRBV28; CDR3: CASSATGTGGLEDYGYTF; DNA: TGTGCCAGCAGTGCCACCGGGACAGGGGGCTTGGAGGATTATGGCTACACCTTC
D: TRBD1; size: -; J: TRBJ1-1; V: TRBV18; CDR3: CASSPLQGAGTEAFF; DNA: TGTGCCAGCTCACCCCTTCAGGGGGCAGGCACTGAAGCTTTCTTT
D: TRBD1; size: -; J: TRBJ2-3; V: TRBV10-3; CDR3: CAISESRGQGSTDTQYF; DNA: TGTGCCATCAGTGAGTCGAGGGGACAGGGGAGCACAGATACGCAGTATTTT
D: TRBD1; size: -; J: TRBJ1-2; V: TRBV24-1; CDR3: CATSDPNRGQDGYTF; DNA: TGTGCCACCAGTGACCCGAACAGGGGGCAGGATGGCTACACCTTC
D: -; size: once; J: TRBJ2-7; V: TRBV18; CDR3: CASSPLGQVYEQYF; DNA: TGTGCCAGCTCACCCCTGGGTCAGGTCTACGAGCAGTACTTC
D: -; size: -; J: TRBJ2-1; V: TRBV19; CDR3: CASSRDTNYNEQFF; DNA: TGTGCCAGCAGCCGGGACACCAATTACAATGAGCAGTTCTTC
D: -; size: -; J: TRBJ2-7; V: TRBV27; CDR3: CASSLLRGEQYF; DNA: TGTGCCAGCAGTTTATTGAGGGGGGAGCAGTACTTC
D: -; size: -; J: TRBJ1-1; V: TRBV4-2; CDR3: CASRAGGDTEAFF; DNA: TGTGCCAGCCGAGCCGGCGGGGACACTGAAGCTTTCTTT
D: -; size: -; J: TRBJ2-3; V: TRBV5-4; CDR3: CASSLGKGEADTQYF; DNA: TGTGCCAGCAGCCTTGGGAAGGGGGAAGCAGATACGCAGTATTTT
D: TRBD1; size: -; J: TRBJ2-7; V: TRBV5-3; CDR3: CARSLDRGNLSNEQYF; DNA: TGTGCCAGAAGCTTGGACAGGGGAAACCTATCGAACGAGCAGTACTTC
D: -; size: -; J: TRBJ1-4; V: TRBV6-5; CDR3: CASRETGGTNEKLFF; DNA: TGTGCCAGCAGGGAGACAGGAGGAACTAATGAAAAACTGTTTTTT